This record covers a single T cell receptor beta chain. Germline CDR1 and CDR2: MNHEY and SVGAGI. After removal of 4 bases from V and 4 bases from J, the junction contained 5 bases not matched to a gene. The CDR3 is 15 residues long. Per the original data handling: Reference gene primer amplification yielded estimated nucleated cell counts. Using immunoSEQ multiplex PCR, the repertoire was profiled, and TCRdb retains in-frame clones only, with some absent. V, J and clone size are taken as reported in that table, and D and trimming were inferred from the DNA itself. The sample consists of 110,000 or so clones, roughly 84% of them appearing once. The data were obtained in a study of blood T cell repertoires in COVID-19. Across the study: From the United States, Italy and Spain came samples of acute and convalescent COVID-19. PBMCs, B-cell-depleted T cells, or T cells provided the cDNA or gDNA that made up the material.

The chain employs TRBV6-5 and TRBJ2-3, with TRBD2 matching over 10 bases. Sequencing was performed on peripheral blood. The TCR originated in a woman between 70 and 85 years old who had recovered from COVID-19. In nucleotides, the CDR3 is TGTGCCAGCAGTTTTCTAGCGGGAGTGCCAGATACGCAGTATTTT. The encoded protein is CASSFLAGVPDTQYF.